The present T cell receptor beta chain was sequenced within a study of blood T cell repertoires in COVID-19. Study-level information: The study drew acute and convalescent COVID-19 samples from the United States, Italy and Spain. From T cells, B-cell-depleted T cells, or PBMCs came the material, which was cDNA or gDNA.

The germline V gene has CDR1 WSHSY and CDR2 SAAADI. Trimming took 3 bases from V and 5 from J; bases not matched to a gene: 3. The CDR3 spans 14 residues. This clone was counted a few times. As originally analysed: Amplification with reference gene primers provided the estimates of nucleated cell counts. Some clones are missing from TCRdb's copy, which holds only in-frame ones; the method was immunoSEQ multiplex PCR. That table furnishes V, J and clone size, whereas the DNA furnished D and trimming. The data show about 63,000 clones, approximately 82% seen once. Sequenced sample: peripheral blood. The J gene is TRBJ2-1, the V gene TRBV10-2; TRBD2 matches at 8 bases. This sequence was found in a human donor in a cohort sampled during active COVID-19. The CDR3 here is CASSEVAGNNEQFF. CDR3 in DNA: TGCGCCAGCAGTGAAGTAGCGGGAAACAATGAGCAGTTCTTC.